These 6 T cell receptor beta chains were all obtained from the same sample, sequenced in a study of T cell responses to AZD1222 COVID-19 vaccine. Repertoires were generated with immunoSEQ multiplex PCR, while TCRdb's copy carries only in-frame clones and drops some. The table records over 95,000 clones, about 83% of them present only once. The input for sequencing was peripheral blood, taken on day 0 of AZD1222 vaccination. The receptors stem from an adult in good health.

As concerns this clone: Germline and junction disagree at one end, which may indicate a read error. DNA of the CDR3: TGTGCCAGCAGGTTAGGGGCTGAGCAGTTCTTC. Amino acid sequence: CASRLGAEQFF. The chain joins TRBV7-2 to TRBJ2-1; TRBD1 might be the D (5 bases). CDR3 length: 11 residues. Germline V lookup: CDR1 SGHTA, CDR2 FQGNSA.

The V gene is TRBV2, the J gene TRBJ1-4; D not certain. CDR3 length: 14 amino acids. V was trimmed by 7 bases and J by 7 bases, leaving 16 bases between them. Germline V CDR1 and CDR2: SNHLY, FYNNEI. The CDR3 loop reads CASTIGPNGEKLFF. The CDR3 DNA sequence: TGTGCCAGCACGATCGGACCGAACGGTGAAAAACTGTTTTTT.

This chain uses TRBV25-1 with TRBJ2-7; 9 positions agree with TRBD1. Germline V gene lookup returns CDR1 MGHDK and CDR2 SYGVNS. This CDR3 has 15 amino acids. V was pared by 4 bases and J by 4 bases, with 8 bases of the junction left unmatched. CDR3 bases: TGTGCCAGCAGTGGCCGGGACAGGGTTCGGTACGAGCAGTACTTC. It is translated as CASSGRDRVRYEQYF.

V usage is TRBV29-1 and J usage is TRBJ2-1; 11 nucleotides match TRBD2. CDR3 length equals 15 residues. Germline V gives CDR1 SQVTM, CDR2 ANQGSEA. With 7 bases clipped from V and 0 bases from J, the junction kept 5 bases outside the gene matches. The CDR3 loop is CSAEGLADSYNEQFF. As DNA, the CDR3 is TGCAGCGCCGAGGGACTAGCGGACTCCTACAATGAGCAGTTCTTC.

The rearrangement links TRBV7-2 to TRBJ1-5, with D unclear. Germline lookup yields CDR1 SGHTA and CDR2 FQGNSA. CDR3 size: 14 residues. With 5 bases removed from V and 5 bases from J, the gap between germline ends came to 13 bases. The DNA of the CDR3 is TGTGCCAGCAGCCTCCGAGGAGGTGATCAGCCCCAGCATTTT. Translated: CASSLRGGDQPQHF.

The chain is built from TRBV9 and TRBJ2-7, with 9 bases lining up with TRBD2. The germline V gene has CDR1 SGDLS and CDR2 YYNGEE. The length of the CDR3 is 14 residues. Unmatched junction bases numbered 4, after V lost 3 bases and J lost 3 bases. CDR3 sequence: CASSGGGRDYEQYF. The CDR3, as DNA: TGTGCCAGCAGCGGCGGCGGGAGGGACTACGAGCAGTACTTC.